One and the same sample provided the 4 T cell receptor beta chains below, sequenced in a study of molecular identifiers for immune sequencing clone quantification. Each CDR3 protein gets one entry after TCRdb re-called the PCR reads with MiXCR. The sample consists of about half a million distinct CDR3 sequences, about a fifth of them appearing once. The material sequenced was naive CD8+ T cells from blood, with Jurkat cell RNA spiked in. Subset here: FACS-sorted CD8+CD4-CCR7+CD45RA+ naive T cells. The receptors originated from a human donor in good health. Some libraries in this study had Jurkat cell RNA spiked in.

This clonotype was recorded many times. The gene calls are TRBV3-1 and TRBJ1-5; TRBD1 matches 7 bases. Per the germline V gene, CDR1 is LGHDT and CDR2 is YNNKEL (reference sequence). The CDR3 runs 15 residues. Trimming removed 4 bases from V and 3 bases from J; junction bases left unmatched: 6. The CDR3 DNA is TGTGCCAGCAGCCGCAGGACAGGCCCCAATCAGCCCCAGCATTTT. The encoded protein is CASSRRTGPNQPQHF.

V and J are TRBV2 and TRBJ2-5; 7 positions match TRBD1. V shed 5 bases, J shed 2 bases, and the junction held 11 bases outside the gene matches. Germline assignment: CDR1 SNHLY and CDR2 FYNNEI. The CDR3 covers 16 residues. The chain's CDR3 is CASSSILEGQQETQYF. In DNA form, the CDR3 reads TGTGCCAGCAGTTCCATCCTTGAGGGACAGCAAGAGACCCAGTACTTC.

This clonotype was recorded many times. V is TRBV29-1 and J is TRBJ2-3, with 10 bases fitting TRBD2. Germline CDR1 is SQVTM and CDR2 is ANQGSEA. Germline trimming cut 2 bases from V and 5 bases from J; bases unmatched to any gene: 7. This CDR3 contains 15 residues. CDR3 DNA sequence: TGCAGCGTTGAATTCCTAGCGGGAGATGTAGATACGCAGTATTTT. It specifies CSVEFLAGDVDTQYF.

Notes on this clonotype: A junction boundary mismatches the germline segment, possibly from a read error. The genes are TRBV7-6 and TRBJ1-3; no firm D call. CDR1 SGHVS and CDR2 FNYEAQ come from the germline V gene. The CDR3 extends over 14 amino acids. The CDR3 is CASSLQYSGNAIYF. The CDR3 bases are TGTGCCAGCAGCTTGCAGTACTCTGGAAACGCCATATATTTT.